This passage covers 30 T cell receptor beta chains from one sample sequenced in a study of blood T cell repertoires in COVID-19. Profiled with immunoSEQ multiplex PCR; TCRdb holds only in-frame clones, not every one. The sample carries about 320,000 clones, about 82% recorded once. The sample consisted of peripheral blood. The receptors were gathered from a woman between 45 and 65 years old with acute or convalescent COVID-19.

The chain has TRBV6-2 or TRBV6-3 and TRBJ1-2; D not certain. Per germline, CDR1 MNHEY and CDR2 SVGEGT. V lost 7 bases to trimming and J lost 4 bases, with 13 bases between them. This CDR3 is 13 amino acids long. DNA of the CDR3: TGTGCCAGCACCCCGTTCGACATCTATGGCTACACCTTC. This translates into CASTPFDIYGYTF.

V is TRBV2 and J is TRBJ1-2; D is possibly TRBD1 (5 bases). The germline CDR1 and CDR2 sequences are SNHLY and FYNNEI. Trimming cost V 4 bases and J 7 bases, with 7 bases left between them. The CDR3 runs 11 residues. CDR3 sequence: CASSVGGGYTF. CDR3 in DNA: TGTGCCAGCAGTGTGGGGGGTGGCTACACCTTC.

This chain uses TRBV5-6 with TRBJ2-2; maybe TRBD1 (6 bases). The CDR3 sequence is 16 residues long. Germline V gives CDR1 SGHDT, CDR2 YYEEEE. V lost 4 bases, J lost 4 bases, and 17 bases lay in between. The CDR3 sequence is CASSRDRTAGTGELFF. The CDR3 coding sequence is TGTGCCAGCAGCCGCGACAGGACCGCGGGCACCGGGGAGCTGTTTTTT.

The genes are TRBV28 and TRBJ2-5, with a tentative D call TRBD1 (5 bases). V gave up 10 bases and J gave up 0 bases, with 9 bases separating them. Germline CDR1 is MDHEN and CDR2 is SYDVKM. The CDR3 has 12 residues. The CDR3 sequence: CATMTDQETQYF. The CDR3 DNA reads TGTGCCACTATGACAGACCAAGAGACCCAGTACTTC.

V usage is TRBV7-2 and J usage is TRBJ1-4, with D maybe TRBD1 (6 bases). V lost 3 bases and J 10 bases, leaving 12 bases between the germline ends. The CDR3 runs to 13 residues. From germline, CDR1 is SGHTA and CDR2 FQGNSA. The DNA for the CDR3 is TGTGCCAGCAGCTTGTCGCAGACAGGAAAACTGTTTTTT. Its protein product is CASSLSQTGKLFF.

This chain links TRBV4-1 with TRBJ2-7, with 7 positions matching TRBD2. The CDR3 covers 14 residues. V lost 4 bases to trimming and J lost 7 bases; unmatched junction nucleotides: 10. Germline-derived CDR1 and CDR2 are MGHRA and YSYEKL. The CDR3 nucleotides are TGCGCCAGCAGCCCAGCGGGGTGGGAGGAAGAGCAGTACTTC. This translates into CASSPAGWEEEQYF.

The gene calls are TRBV5-1 and TRBJ2-1, with TRBD1 identical over 8 bases. Trimming took 0 bases from V and 7 from J; bases not matched to a gene: 6. This CDR3 has 15 amino acids. The V gene's germline CDR1 is SGHRS and CDR2 YFSETQ. The CDR3 loop is CASSLVYRGRNEQFF. The CDR3 DNA is TGCGCCAGCAGCTTGGTCTACAGGGGGAGAAATGAGCAGTTCTTC.

The chain carries TRBV10-3 and TRBJ1-5; D is ambiguous. Germline V gene lookup returns CDR1 ENHRY and CDR2 SYGVKD. The V end lost 10 bases, the J end lost 6 bases, and 16 bases lay between the germline ends. The CDR3 consists of 13 residues. The CDR3 here is CANRFGEGQPQHF. In DNA form, the CDR3 reads TGTGCCAACCGCTTTGGGGAGGGTCAGCCCCAGCATTTT.

The gene calls are TRBV19 and TRBJ2-3; perhaps TRBD2 as D (5 bases). Trimming removed 6 bases at V and 0 bases at J, with 13 bases between. The CDR3 totals 15 residues. Germline values: CDR1 LNHDA, CDR2 SQIVND (reference sequence). In DNA form, the CDR3 reads TGTGCCAGTAGACGCACGGCGGGCAGCACAGATACGCAGTATTTT. Amino acids: CASRRTAGSTDTQYF.

The genes are TRBV7-3 and TRBJ1-5, with D perhaps TRBD1 (5 bases). The V end was cut by 2 bases, the J end by 6 bases, with 8 bases between. CDR1 is SGHTA and CDR2 is FQGTGA in the germline V gene. The CDR3 sequence is 13 residues long. CDR3 protein: CASSLWGGQPQHF. Here the CDR3 DNA reads TGTGCCAGCAGCTTATGGGGCGGTCAGCCCCAGCATTTT.

V is TRBV24-1 and J is TRBJ2-7; 9 bases fit TRBD1. There are 14 residues in the CDR3. The germline V gene encodes CDR1 KGHDR and CDR2 SFDVKD. The V gene end was trimmed by 5 bases and the J gene end by 7 bases; junction bases not matched to a gene: 8. As DNA, the CDR3 is TGTGCCACCAGTGCCCCGGGACAGGGAGGAGAGCAGTACTTC. Amino acids: CATSAPGQGGEQYF.

This clone was found many times. The chain recombines TRBV4-3 with TRBJ1-4; 10 bases are shared with TRBD1. The J segment lost 6 bases and the V segment lost 5 bases, leaving 3 bases of the junction unmatched. The CDR3 covers 14 residues. From germline, CDR1 is LGHNA and CDR2 YSLEER. The CDR3 spells CASSAGQGYEKLFF. The DNA for the CDR3 is TGCGCCAGCAGCGCGGGACAGGGGTATGAAAAACTGTTTTTT.

The J gene is TRBJ2-5, the V gene TRBV10-3; D perhaps matches TRBD2 (5 bases). Germline V CDR1 and CDR2: ENHRY, SYGVKD. The CDR3 is 15 amino acids. Trimming cost V 2 bases and J 1 base, with 11 bases left between them. CDR3 bases: TGTGCCATCAGTGAGAAGCGGTACAGCCAAGAGACCCAGTACTTC. Translated, it gives CAISEKRYSQETQYF.

The chain combines TRBV21-1 with TRBJ2-1; no check of the table's D call, TRBD2, against the DNA was made. TRBV21-1 is termed a pseudogene. This CDR3 region has 14 residues. The CDR3 nucleotides read TGTGCCAGCAGCAAAGTGATGCGAAAAAATGAGCAGTTCTTC. This encodes CASSKVMRKNEQFF.

V is TRBV30 and J is TRBJ1-2, with D possibly TRBD1 on 6 matching bases. The V end lost 4 bases, the J end lost 9 bases, and 21 bases lay between the germline ends. The CDR3 is 14 amino acids. CDR1 is GTSNPN and CDR2 is SVGIG in the germline V gene (reference sequence). The CDR3, as DNA: TGTGCCTGGACCTCAGACAGGATGACTATGCGCTACACCTTC. Encoded protein: CAWTSDRMTMRYTF.

The chain uses TRBV3-1 (or the pseudogene TRBV3-2) and TRBJ1-2; D ambiguous. This CDR3 spans 15 amino acids. Trimming stripped 1 base from V and 6 bases from J, with 15 bases between. Per germline, CDR1 LGHDT and CDR2 YNNKEL (reference sequence). DNA of the CDR3: TGTGCCAGCAGCCAAGGCACACTAAGGACTGATGGCTACACCTTC. Its translation is CASSQGTLRTDGYTF.

CDR3: CATSDLGQDWADTQYF. CDR3 nucleotide sequence: TGTGCCACCAGTGATCTGGGACAGGACTGGGCTGATACGCAGTATTTT. J is TRBJ2-3 and V is TRBV24-1; 8 nucleotides match TRBD1. V trimming: 3 bases; J trimming: 6 bases; junction bases outside the gene matches: 10. CDR3 length: 16 amino acids. Germline V gene lookup returns CDR1 KGHDR and CDR2 SFDVKD.

The chain uses TRBV27 and TRBJ2-3; D is undetermined. The CDR3 totals 14 residues. Germline CDR1 MNHEY, CDR2 SMNVEV (reference sequence). V lost 5 bases, J lost 7 bases, and 16 bases lay in between. The CDR3 is CASSRPILGYTQYF. The CDR3 DNA follows: TGTGCCAGCAGTCGCCCGATTCTAGGTTATACGCAGTATTTT.

The gene calls are TRBV7-2 and TRBJ1-5, with D perhaps TRBD1 (5 bases). Germline CDR1 is SGHTA and CDR2 is FQGNSA. V was cut by 3 bases and J by 4 bases, with 7 bases left in between. The CDR3 runs to 13 residues. The CDR3: CASSLRGNQPQHF. The DNA for the CDR3 is TGTGCCAGCAGCTTGCGGGGGAATCAGCCCCAGCATTTT.

The chain employs TRBV7-2 and TRBJ1-1; D is undetermined. The germline CDR1 and CDR2 sequences are SGHTA and FQGNSA. The CDR3 is made up of 13 amino acids. Trimming left V 5 bases short and J 1 base short, with 8 bases between. In DNA form, the CDR3 reads TGTGCCAGCAGCCGGACTGGGAACACTGAAGCTTTCTTT. Its protein product is CASSRTGNTEAFF. Combining the CDR3 with reference TRBV7-2 and TRBJ1-1 gives the whole variable domain GAGVSQSPSNKVTEKGKDVELRCDPISGHTALYWYRQSLGQGLEFLIYFQGNSAPDKSGLPSDRFSAERTGGSVSTLTIQRTQQEDSAVYLCASSRTGNTEAFFGQGTRLTVV.

As DNA, the CDR3 is TGTGCCAGCAGCCAAGGGACAGGGGACACTGAAGCTTTCTTT. It translates to CASSQGTGDTEAFF. V usage is TRBV3-1 (or the pseudogene TRBV3-2) and J usage is TRBJ1-1; 9 positions match TRBD1. The CDR3 consists of 14 residues. J was trimmed by 3 bases and V by 1 base; bases with no gene match: 0. Germline V gene lookup returns CDR1 LGHDT and CDR2 YNNKEL (reference sequence).

The chain employs TRBV24-1 and TRBJ2-3; TRBD2 agrees at 12 bases. V shed 7 bases and J 4 bases; nucleotides not matched to a gene: 8. The CDR3 extends over 16 amino acids. Looked up from germline, CDR1 is KGHDR and CDR2 is SFDVKD. The CDR3 region has the DNA TGTGCCACCAGCCAAGGGCTAGCGGGAGGGTCAGATACGCAGTATTTT. Translating gives CATSQGLAGGSDTQYF.

The chain employs TRBV7-7 and TRBJ1-1; 8 bases agree with TRBD1. The V segment lost 2 bases and the J segment 0 bases; nucleotides outside the gene matches: 5. The V gene's germline CDR1 is SSHAT and CDR2 FNYEAQ (reference sequence). The CDR3 extends over 16 amino acids. CDR3 sequence reads: CASSLKYRGVNTEAFF. The CDR3 bases are TGTGCCAGCAGCTTAAAATACAGGGGGGTGAACACTGAAGCTTTCTTT.

The chain is built from TRBV24-1 and TRBJ2-1, with D tentatively TRBD2 (7 bases). Germline V gene data show CDR1 as KGHDR and CDR2 as SFDVKD. Deletions cut 4 bases from V and 8 bases from J, with 17 bases between. This CDR3 comprises 15 residues. The CDR3 nucleotides are TGTGCCACCAGTGACCCTGGACCGGGGGGCTATGAGCAGTTCTTC. Its translation is CATSDPGPGGYEQFF.

The V gene is TRBV9, the J gene TRBJ2-1; TRBD1 is a possible D gene (5 bases). With 2 bases removed from V and 4 bases from J, the gap between germline ends came to 10 bases. This CDR3 region has 14 residues. Germline assignment: CDR1 SGDLS and CDR2 YYNGEE. The CDR3: CASSVQGGYNEQFF. The CDR3, as DNA: TGTGCCAGCAGCGTGCAGGGCGGTTACAATGAGCAGTTCTTC. The full variable domain, completed using reference TRBV9 and TRBJ2-1, is DSGVTQTPKHLITATGQRVTLRCSPRSGDLSVYWYQQSLDQGLQFLIQYYNGEERAKGNILERFSAQQFPDLHSELNLSSLELGDSALYFCASSVQGGYNEQFFGPGTRLTVL.

The rearrangement links TRBV7-2 to TRBJ2-3; D is uncertain. V lost 4 bases, J lost 4 bases, and 9 bases lay in between. Germline assignment: CDR1 SGHTA and CDR2 FQGNSA. This CDR3 comprises 13 residues. The CDR3 loop is CASSSGSPDTQYF. The CDR3 coding sequence is TGTGCCAGCAGCTCCGGGTCCCCAGATACGCAGTATTTT.

This sequence joins TRBV6-4 and TRBJ2-5, with D possibly TRBD2 on 5 matching bases. The CDR3 spans 11 residues. The germline V and J ends were trimmed by 6 bases and 5 bases, with 7 bases remaining between them. Per the germline V gene, CDR1 is MRHNA and CDR2 is SNTAGT. The CDR3 is CASSTGETQYF. Written as DNA, the CDR3 is TGTGCCAGCAGCACGGGGGAGACCCAGTACTTC.

The chain recombines TRBV28 with TRBJ1-1; D gene unclear. The CDR3 runs 15 residues. Germline V gene data show CDR1 as MDHEN and CDR2 as SYDVKM. V was shortened by 3 bases and J by 3 bases, with 14 bases between the two germline ends. This CDR3 is CASSLVVFGDTEAFF. CDR3 DNA sequence: TGTGCCAGCAGTTTGGTTGTTTTCGGTGACACTGAAGCTTTCTTT.

The gene calls are TRBV28 and TRBJ2-7, with 7 positions matching TRBD1. The CDR3 has 14 amino acids. The junction had 4 bases not matched to a gene; V was cut back by 5 bases and J by 0 bases. Germline CDR1 and CDR2: MDHEN and SYDVKM. DNA of the CDR3: TGTGCCAGCAGTACGACAGGGTACTCCTACGAGCAGTACTTC. It specifies CASSTTGYSYEQYF.

The V call is TRBV11-3, the J call TRBJ2-7, with D possibly being TRBD1 (5 bases). The CDR3 runs 15 residues. Between the trimmed V and J ends, which lost 2 bases and 0 bases, there was a span of 11 bases. Germline CDR1 and CDR2: SGHNT and YENEEA. For the CDR3, the DNA is TGTGCCAGCAGCTTATCAGGGTGGGACTCCTACGAGCAGTACTTC. This gives the protein CASSLSGWDSYEQYF.